The 2 T cell receptor beta chains below come from one sample, sequenced in a study of blood T cell repertoires in COVID-19. Measured with immunoSEQ multiplex PCR; TCRdb has only the in-frame clones, and not every one. The data contain 84,000 or so clones, 75% to 85% of them seen just once; the ten biggest clones take up 25% to 35%. Material: peripheral blood. The source of these receptors is a woman of 80 years or more with acute or convalescent COVID-19.

This clone was recorded a few times. The chain carries TRBV28 and TRBJ1-4, with TRBD1 matching over 9 bases. Germline CDR1 reads MDHEN; CDR2 reads SYDVKM. The CDR3 loop spans 15 amino acids. V lost 2 bases to trimming and J lost 8 bases; unmatched junction nucleotides: 6. Written as DNA, the CDR3 is TGTGCCAGCAGTTTAGGGACAGGGTTCGGAGAAAAACTGTTTTTT. Amino acid sequence: CASSLGTGFGEKLFF.

This chain uses TRBV12-5 with TRBJ2-7, with 11 bases matching TRBD1. This CDR3 has 14 amino acids. With V trimmed by 6 bases and J by 4 bases, 5 bases remained unmatched. Per the germline V gene, CDR1 is LGHNT and CDR2 is FRNRAP. CDR3 coding DNA: TGTGCTAGTGGCCCGGGACAGGGGGTGTACGAGCAGTACTTC. Protein: CASGPGQGVYEQYF.